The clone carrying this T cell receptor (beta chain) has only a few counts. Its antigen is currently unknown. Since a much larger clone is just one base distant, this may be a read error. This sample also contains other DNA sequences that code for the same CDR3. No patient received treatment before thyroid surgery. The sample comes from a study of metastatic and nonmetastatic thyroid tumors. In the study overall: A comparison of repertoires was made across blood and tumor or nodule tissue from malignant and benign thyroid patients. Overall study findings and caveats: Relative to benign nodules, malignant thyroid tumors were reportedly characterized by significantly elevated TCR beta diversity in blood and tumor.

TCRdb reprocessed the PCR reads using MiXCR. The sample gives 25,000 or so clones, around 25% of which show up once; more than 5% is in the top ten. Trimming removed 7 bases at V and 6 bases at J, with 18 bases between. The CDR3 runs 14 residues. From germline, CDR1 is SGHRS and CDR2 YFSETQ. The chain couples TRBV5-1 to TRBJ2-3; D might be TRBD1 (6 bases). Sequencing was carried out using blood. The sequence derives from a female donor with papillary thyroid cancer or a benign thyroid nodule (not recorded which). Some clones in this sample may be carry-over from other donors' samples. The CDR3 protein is CASWLQGFTDTQYF. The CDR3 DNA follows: TGCGCCAGCTGGCTACAGGGATTCACGGATACGCAGTATTTT. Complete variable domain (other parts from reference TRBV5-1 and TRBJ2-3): KAGVTQTPRYLIKTRGQQVTLSCSPISGHRSVSWYQQTPGQGLQFLFEYFSETQRNKGNFPGRFSGRQFSNSRSEMNVSTLELGDSALYLCASWLQGFTDTQYFGPGTRLTVL.